The next 3 T cell receptor beta chains were all read from a single sample in a study of neurological immune-mediated disorders. TCRdb reprocessed the 5' RACE reads with MiXCR, giving one entry per CDR3 protein. Of 70,000 or so distinct CDR3 sequences detected, approximately 3.3% appear once; the ten largest clones hold around 5.2%. Source material: PBMCs. These TCRs come from a woman aged 45-65 years with multiple sclerosis.

This clonotype was detected ten times or more. The chain couples TRBV5-6 to TRBJ2-7; TRBD2 matches 11 bases. Germline values: CDR1 SGHDT, CDR2 YYEEEE. The CDR3 is 14 amino acids. The junction had 5 bases not matched to a gene; V was cut back by 5 bases and J by 4 bases. The CDR3 DNA sequence: TGTGCCAGCAGGCCAACTAGCGGGGGTTACGAGCAGTACGTC. The encoded protein is CASRPTSGGYEQYV.

This clonotype was detected ten times or more. CDR3 coding DNA: TGTGCCAGCAGTTTCCAGGGACGTTCACCCCTCCACTTT. Protein sequence: CASSFQGRSPLHF. The chain links TRBV12-3 or TRBV12-4 to TRBJ1-6; TRBD1 is a possible D gene (5 bases). The CDR3 extends over 13 amino acids. Trimming removed 3 bases at V and 9 bases at J, with 9 bases between.

This clonotype was detected many times. The chain links TRBV2 to TRBJ2-1; D gene ambiguous. This CDR3 has 16 residues. The V end lost 3 bases, the J end lost 0 bases, and 12 bases lay between the germline ends. Germline V gene data show CDR1 as SNHLY and CDR2 as FYNNEI. The chain's CDR3 is CASSDQLLFSYNEQFF. CDR3 nucleotides: TGTGCCAGCAGTGACCAGCTACTATTCTCCTACAATGAGCAGTTCTTC.